The 10 T cell receptor beta chains presented below share a single source sample, sequenced in a study of blood T cell repertoires in COVID-19. The protocol was immunoSEQ multiplex PCR, while the TCRdb copy is restricted to in-frame clones and leaves out a portion. The sample carries about 300,000 clones, under 90% recorded once. The source material was PBMCs or T cells enriched from blood (not recorded which). The receptors were sampled from a man aged 55 to 69 who had recovered from COVID-19.

This CDR3 is CASSLTRDSREQFF. The DNA for the CDR3 is TGTGCCAGCAGTTTGACCCGGGACTCTCGGGAGCAGTTCTTC. The chain is built from TRBV27 and TRBJ2-1; TRBD2 might be the D (6 bases). Trimming stripped 3 bases from V and 10 bases from J, with 16 bases between. The CDR3 contains 14 residues. Germline lookup yields CDR1 MNHEY and CDR2 SMNVEV (reference sequence).

This clone was seen a handful of times. V usage is TRBV28 and J usage is TRBJ1-6, with unresolved D. V was clipped by 9 bases and J by 2 bases, with 5 bases between them. There are 12 residues in the CDR3. Germline CDR1 and CDR2: MDHEN and SYDVKM. CDR3 sequence reads: CASETYNSPLHF. The CDR3 coding sequence is TGTGCCAGTGAGACCTATAATTCACCCCTCCACTTT. The full variable domain, with the rest looked up from reference TRBV28 and TRBJ1-6, is DVKVTQSSRYLVKRTGEKVFLECVQDMDHENMFWYRQDPGLGLRLIYFSYDVKMKEKGDIPEGYSVSREKKERFSLILESASTNQTSMYLCASETYNSPLHFGNGTRLTVT.

The J gene is TRBJ2-1, the V gene TRBV5-1, with 9 bases identical to TRBD2. The germline CDR1 and CDR2 sequences are SGHRS and YFSETQ. J was trimmed by 5 bases and V by 0 bases; bases with no gene match: 6. The CDR3 totals 16 residues. The DNA of the CDR3 is TGCGCCAGCAGCTTGGTCCTAGCTAGCGGGGACAATGAGCAGTTCTTC. Residues: CASSLVLASGDNEQFF.

This chain uses TRBV19 with TRBJ2-3, with D unresolved. The CDR3 is made up of 16 amino acids. V dropped 7 bases and J dropped 0 bases, with 17 bases sitting between them. Per germline, CDR1 LNHDA and CDR2 SQIVND (reference sequence). Written as DNA, the CDR3 is TGTGCCAGTACCTCCTCAGGTGCGCAAAGCACAGATACGCAGTATTTT. Protein sequence: CASTSSGAQSTDTQYF.

The rearrangement joins TRBV4-1 to TRBJ2-7; 7 bases map to TRBD1. J was trimmed by 1 base and V by 3 bases; bases with no gene match: 3. Germline CDR1 is MGHRA and CDR2 is YSYEKL. CDR3 length: 14 amino acids. The CDR3 spells CASSHVQGSYEQYF. CDR3 DNA sequence: TGCGCCAGCAGCCATGTACAGGGGTCCTACGAGCAGTACTTC.

In this sample, this clone turned up a few times. The chain uses TRBV19 and TRBJ1-1; possibly TRBD1 for D (5 bases). The V gene lost 2 bases and the J gene lost 11 bases, with 18 bases spanning the gap. CDR3 length: 14 amino acids. Germline CDR1 reads LNHDA; CDR2 reads SQIVND (reference sequence). In nucleotides, the CDR3 is TGTGCCAGTAGTATATCAATTCCAGGGCGGGATGCTTTCTTT. Its protein product is CASSISIPGRDAFF.

J is TRBJ1-4 and V is TRBV2; D is unclear. This CDR3 has 15 amino acids. Trimming cost V 4 bases and J 0 bases, with 9 bases left between them. In germline, CDR1 is SNHLY, CDR2 FYNNEI. CDR3 DNA sequence: TGTGCCAGCAGTGGCCAGGTGGCAACTAATGAAAAACTGTTTTTT. Its protein product is CASSGQVATNEKLFF.

This clone was seen a single time. This sequence joins TRBV12-5 and TRBJ1-4; 10 positions agree with TRBD1. This CDR3 region has 15 residues. Looked up from germline, CDR1 is LGHNT and CDR2 is FRNRAP. V trimming: 5 bases; J trimming: 6 bases; junction bases outside the gene matches: 6. The CDR3 sequence: CASGPSGTGDEKLFF. DNA of the CDR3: TGTGCTAGTGGTCCTTCGGGGACAGGGGATGAAAAACTGTTTTTT. Combining the CDR3 with reference TRBV12-5 and TRBJ1-4 gives the whole variable domain DARVTQTPRHKVTEMGQEVTMRCQPILGHNTVFWYRQTMMQGLELLAYFRNRAPLDDSGMPKDRFSAEMPDATLATLKIQPSEPRDSAVYFCASGPSGTGDEKLFFGSGTQLSVL.

The chain links TRBV2 to TRBJ2-7; 7 positions agree with TRBD2. CDR3 length equals 14 residues. V lost 5 bases to trimming and J lost 6 bases; unmatched junction nucleotides: 10. The germline CDR1 and CDR2 sequences are SNHLY and FYNNEI. In DNA, the CDR3 is TGTGCCAGCAGTATAATGGGGGGGACGGGCGAGCAGTACTTC. Its translation: CASSIMGGTGEQYF.

The chain recombines TRBV4-3 with TRBJ1-5; D is uncertain. The CDR3 loop spans 16 amino acids. Germline-derived CDR1 and CDR2 are LGHNA and YSLEER. V lost 0 bases, J lost 7 bases, and 16 bases lay in between. CDR3: CASSQDGLHPKQPQHF. CDR3 coding DNA: TGCGCCAGCAGCCAAGATGGCCTTCACCCAAAACAGCCCCAGCATTTT.